A selection of T cell receptor beta chains follows, all from one sample in a study of blood T cell repertoires in COVID-19. Here immunoSEQ multiplex PCR was the method, and the copy in TCRdb shows in-frame clones only, minus some. Among approximately 180,000 clones listed, 80% to 85% were seen once. Sequenced material: peripheral blood. These receptors all come from a woman aged 40 to 55 with COVID-19, enrolled during active disease. Both conserved end residues are part of each CDR3.

j_gene: TRBJ2-5; v_gene: TRBV12-5; CDR3aa: CASGNGQGAEKETQYF
j_gene: TRBJ2-3; v_gene: TRBV7-2; CDR3aa: CASSLYGGSASDTQYF
j_gene: TRBJ2-7; v_gene: TRBV28; CDR3aa: CASSSPTIRGGTTYEQYF
j_gene: TRBJ2-1; v_gene: TRBV9; CDR3aa: CASSVGQGSIDEQFF
j_gene: TRBJ1-3; v_gene: TRBV7-6; CDR3aa: CASSLVEQGPVSGNTIYF
j_gene: TRBJ1-5; v_gene: TRBV27; CDR3aa: CASRQTTGTGEQPQHF
j_gene: TRBJ1-5; v_gene: TRBV5-1; CDR3aa: CASSLGSGHQPQHF
j_gene: TRBJ1-5; v_gene: TRBV28; CDR3aa: CASSPGVQPQHF
j_gene: TRBJ2-7; v_gene: TRBV6-5; CDR3aa: CASRNLAGSYEQYF
j_gene: TRBJ1-1; v_gene: TRBV6-5; CDR3aa: CASSYSVVRSTEAFF
j_gene: TRBJ2-1; v_gene: TRBV7-8; CDR3aa: CASSSGAGGGYNEQFF
j_gene: TRBJ2-3; v_gene: TRBV19; CDR3aa: CASTNLAPEGNTQYF
j_gene: TRBJ1-4; v_gene: TRBV5-1; CDR3aa: CASSTGPARNEKLFF
j_gene: TRBJ1-1; v_gene: TRBV5-1; CDR3aa: CASSPGYRFIEAFF
j_gene: TRBJ1-4; v_gene: TRBV13; CDR3aa: CASSLGTSGHRESEKLFF
j_gene: TRBJ2-1; v_gene: TRBV11-3; CDR3aa: CASSSTSHSYNEQFF
j_gene: TRBJ2-1; v_gene: TRBV5-1; CDR3aa: CASSLGDSGSGEQFF
j_gene: TRBJ1-5; v_gene: TRBV2; CDR3aa: CASSTQGSNQPQHF
j_gene: TRBJ1-1; v_gene: TRBV14; CDR3aa: CASSQDRLGTEAFF
j_gene: TRBJ2-7; v_gene: TRBV29-1; CDR3aa: CSFGSPYEQYF
j_gene: TRBJ2-7; v_gene: TRBV11-2; CDR3aa: CASSLDPWTGTYEQYF
j_gene: TRBJ1-5; v_gene: TRBV7-9; CDR3aa: CASSRGTDSNQPQHF
j_gene: TRBJ1-5; v_gene: TRBV28; CDR3aa: CASSLKYAGQGQPQHF
j_gene: TRBJ2-3; v_gene: TRBV19; CDR3aa: CASSIGTGLPTDTQYF